This entry concerns a single TCR beta chain. The germline CDR1 and CDR2 sequences are MNHEY and SVGAGI. The ends were cut back, 2 bases at V and 2 bases at J, with 11 bases in the middle. The CDR3 sequence is 15 residues long. The record originates from a study of cytomegalovirus exposure and HLA in healthy donors. TCRdb's copy holds only in-frame clones and misses some; the assay was immunoSEQ multiplex PCR. The table has approximately 270,000 clones, roughly 89% seen once. The specimen was PBMCs. This chain joins TRBV6-5 and TRBJ2-3, with unresolved D. The sequence derives from a woman between 18 and 29 years old in good health and CMV-seronegative. CDR3 region: CASSYGQADTDTQYF. CDR3 sequence (DNA): TGTGCCAGCAGTTACGGGCAGGCCGACACAGATACGCAGTATTTT.